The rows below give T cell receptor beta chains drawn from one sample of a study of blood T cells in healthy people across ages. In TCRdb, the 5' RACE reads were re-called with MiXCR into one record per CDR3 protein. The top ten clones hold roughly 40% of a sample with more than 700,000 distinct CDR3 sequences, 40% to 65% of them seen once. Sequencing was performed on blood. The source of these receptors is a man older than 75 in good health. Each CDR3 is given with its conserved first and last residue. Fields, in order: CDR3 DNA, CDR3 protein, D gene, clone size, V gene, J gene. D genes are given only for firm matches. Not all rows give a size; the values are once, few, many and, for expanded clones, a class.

DNA: TGTGCCAGCAGCTTAGTTCGGGCGGGAGAAGTCACCAATGAGCAGTTCTTC
CDR3: CASSLVRAGEVTNEQFF
D: TRBD2
size: .
V: TRBV11-1
J: TRBJ2-1

DNA: TGTGCCAGCAGGAAGGACCGAATGAACACTGAAGCTTTCTTT
CDR3: CASRKDRMNTEAFF
D: .
size: .
V: TRBV11-2
J: TRBJ1-1

DNA: TGCGCCAGCGCCTTTCAACCGGCACTCGGTAAGGGCAATGAGCAGTTCTTC
CDR3: CASAFQPALGKGNEQFF
D: .
size: once
V: TRBV5-1
J: TRBJ2-1

DNA: TGCGCCAGCGGCCGGGACAGAATTTACGAGCAGTACTTC
CDR3: CASGRDRIYEQYF
D: TRBD1
size: .
V: TRBV5-1
J: TRBJ2-7

DNA: TGTGCCAGCAGTTACTCGGGGGGTGTTAACTATGGCTACACCTTC
CDR3: CASSYSGGVNYGYTF
D: .
size: .
V: TRBV6-6
J: TRBJ1-2

DNA: TGCGCCAGCAGCTTGGACCCAGGTAGCGATGAGCAGTTCTTC
CDR3: CASSLDPGSDEQFF
D: .
size: .
V: TRBV5-1
J: TRBJ2-1

DNA: TGTGCCAGCAGTTCCCTCTCAGGACTGGGAGAGACCCAGTACTTC
CDR3: CASSSLSGLGETQYF
D: .
size: once
V: TRBV27
J: TRBJ2-5

DNA: TGTGCCAGCAGCAGAAAGGGTCCCACAGATACGCAGTATTTT
CDR3: CASSRKGPTDTQYF
D: .
size: .
V: TRBV7-2
J: TRBJ2-3

DNA: TGTGCCATCAGTGAATTTAGCGGTGAGAACACCGGGGAGCTGTTTTTT
CDR3: CAISEFSGENTGELFF
D: .
size: .
V: TRBV10-3
J: TRBJ2-2

DNA: TGTGCCAGCAGCCAAGGTTCGAGCACAGCGATGAACACTGAAGCTTTCTTT
CDR3: CASSQGSSTAMNTEAFF
D: .
size: once
V: TRBV3-1
J: TRBJ1-1

DNA: TGCAGCGTCTCAGGGGGCGCGGAGACCCAGTACTTC
CDR3: CSVSGGAETQYF
D: TRBD1
size: .
V: TRBV29-1
J: TRBJ2-5

DNA: TGTGCCAGCAAGGGTGCTACTGGGGCCAACGTCCTGACTTTC
CDR3: CASKGATGANVLTF
D: .
size: .
V: TRBV28
J: TRBJ2-6

DNA: TGTGCCAGCAGCTTAGATGGCGGGGCGCACAGATACGCGTATTTT
CDR3: CASSLDGGAHRYAYF
D: .
size: many
V: TRBV7-2
J: TRBJ2-3

DNA: TGCAGTGCTAGGGATCGGCAGGGGCTTAGCGAGCAGTACTTC
CDR3: CSARDRQGLSEQYF
D: .
size: few
V: TRBV20-1
J: TRBJ2-7

DNA: TGTGCCAGCAGCGGGGCACCGTACTATGGCTACACCTTC
CDR3: CASSGAPYYGYTF
D: .
size: few
V: TRBV6-1
J: TRBJ1-2

DNA: TGTGCCACCAGTGAAGACAGGCGGAATGAGCAGTTCTTC
CDR3: CATSEDRRNEQFF
D: .
size: .
V: TRBV24-1
J: TRBJ2-1

DNA: TGTGCCAGCAGCTTGGCATTTCGGCGGGTCAGCTCCTACAATGAGCAGTTCTTC
CDR3: CASSLAFRRVSSYNEQFF
D: .
size: .
V: TRBV5-5
J: TRBJ2-1

DNA: TGCAGTGCCGCCCCATTGGCGGAGCACAGATACGCGTATTTT
CDR3: CSAAPLAEHRYAYF
D: .
size: .
V: TRBV20-1
J: TRBJ2-3

DNA: TGCAGTGCTAGAGTCGATAGCGGGAGGGCCTCTGGGGCCAACGTCCTGACTTTC
CDR3: CSARVDSGRASGANVLTF
D: TRBD2
size: .
V: TRBV20-1
J: TRBJ2-6

DNA: TGTGCCAGCAGTCGGGACCTTGGTCAGCCCCAGCATTTT
CDR3: CASSRDLGQPQHF
D: .
size: .
V: TRBV27
J: TRBJ1-5

DNA: TGCAGTGCTAGCATCACGGGACGACCAGGCGAGCAGTACTTC
CDR3: CSASITGRPGEQYF
D: .
size: few
V: TRBV20-1
J: TRBJ2-7

DNA: TGCGCCAGCAGCCTGAGGGAGAACTATGGCTACACCTTC
CDR3: CASSLRENYGYTF
D: .
size: few
V: TRBV5-1
J: TRBJ1-2

DNA: TGTGCCAGCAGCGTAGGAGCCCACTACCCTCAAGAGACCCAGTACTTC
CDR3: CASSVGAHYPQETQYF
D: .
size: .
V: TRBV9
J: TRBJ2-5

DNA: TGTGCCAGCAGCCCGAGGACATCTGAAAAACTGTTTTTT
CDR3: CASSPRTSEKLFF
D: .
size: .
V: TRBV7-8
J: TRBJ1-4

DNA: TGTGCCAGCAGACTCTCCGGCTCTGGGGCCAACGTCCTGACTTTC
CDR3: CASRLSGSGANVLTF
D: .
size: .
V: TRBV7-6
J: TRBJ2-6

DNA: TGTGCCAGCAGGGACAGGGAGGGCAATCAGCCCCAGCATTTT
CDR3: CASRDREGNQPQHF
D: TRBD1
size: .
V: TRBV2
J: TRBJ1-5

DNA: TGTGCCAGCAGTGATTTGGGGCCTGGGAAAGCTTTCTTT
CDR3: CASSDLGPGKAFF
D: .
size: .
V: TRBV6-2/TRBV6-3
J: TRBJ1-1

DNA: TGCGCCAGCAGCTGGGGGACTAGCCCCGACAATGAGCAGTTCTTC
CDR3: CASSWGTSPDNEQFF
D: TRBD2
size: .
V: TRBV5-1
J: TRBJ2-1

DNA: TGCAGTGCTACACTACCTAGCGGGAGCGTCTACGAGCAGTACTTC
CDR3: CSATLPSGSVYEQYF
D: TRBD2
size: few
V: TRBV20-1
J: TRBJ2-7

DNA: TGTGCCATGGGGACTTACCCCCATCACAATGAGCAGTTCTTC
CDR3: CAMGTYPHHNEQFF
D: .
size: .
V: TRBV10-3
J: TRBJ2-1

DNA: TGTGCCAGCAGTAAGGGGACAGGGTGGGAGCAGTACTTC
CDR3: CASSKGTGWEQYF
D: TRBD1
size: .
V: TRBV27
J: TRBJ2-7

DNA: TGTGCCAGCAGTTTAAGGCAGTCCTACGAGCAGTACTTC
CDR3: CASSLRQSYEQYF
D: .
size: .
V: TRBV27
J: TRBJ2-7

DNA: TGCAGCGTTGGTAAAGCGGGAGGGCCGGGTGAGCAGTTCTTC
CDR3: CSVGKAGGPGEQFF
D: TRBD2
size: few
V: TRBV29-1
J: TRBJ2-1

DNA: TGCAGCGTCCTCGGGGAGAACACTGAAGCTTTCTTT
CDR3: CSVLGENTEAFF
D: .
size: few
V: TRBV29-1
J: TRBJ1-1

DNA: TGTGCCATCAGTGACAGAAGCAATCAGCCCCAGCATTTT
CDR3: CAISDRSNQPQHF
D: .
size: .
V: TRBV10-3
J: TRBJ1-5

DNA: TGTGCCAGCAGTGAACGATTAGGTGAAGCTTTCTTT
CDR3: CASSERLGEAFF
D: .
size: .
V: TRBV6-1
J: TRBJ1-1

DNA: TGCGCCAGCCTGGGGACCGGGACACCCCTTTCTCTAAACTATGGCTACACCTTC
CDR3: CASLGTGTPLSLNYGYTF
D: .
size: few
V: TRBV4-1
J: TRBJ1-2

DNA: TGTGCCAGCAGTGCCCACGTGGTCAAGGGGGCCAACGTCCTGACTTTC
CDR3: CASSAHVVKGANVLTF
D: .
size: .
V: TRBV6-2/TRBV6-3
J: TRBJ2-6

DNA: TGTGCCAGCAGTTACTTCCCGCAGGGACCCTCTGGGGCCAACGTCCTGACTTTC
CDR3: CASSYFPQGPSGANVLTF
D: .
size: few
V: TRBV6-5
J: TRBJ2-6

DNA: TGTGCCAGCAGTCCAACCGGCTCTCAAGAGACCCAGTACTTC
CDR3: CASSPTGSQETQYF
D: .
size: few
V: TRBV12-3/TRBV12-4
J: TRBJ2-5

DNA: TGTGCCAGCAGCTCAGCCGGGACTGGCGGGCCCCATAAAAACATTCAGTACTTC
CDR3: CASSSAGTGGPHKNIQYF
D: .
size: .
V: TRBV7-6
J: TRBJ2-4

DNA: TGTGCCACCGGTGTAGCGGGAGCCTCTGATACGCAGTATTTT
CDR3: CATGVAGASDTQYF
D: TRBD2
size: .
V: TRBV24-1
J: TRBJ2-3

DNA: TGTGCCGGCAGCCCCTACCGGGGGTGGGGCAATGAGCAGTACTTC
CDR3: CAGSPYRGWGNEQYF
D: .
size: .
V: TRBV7-2
J: TRBJ2-5

DNA: TGTGCCAGCAGCCTTAGCGGGAGGGCGCAGTATTTT
CDR3: CASSLSGRAQYF
D: TRBD2
size: few
V: TRBV7-2
J: TRBJ2-3

DNA: TGTGCCACCAGTGATAAACAGGGGATGCGTGAGACCCAGTACTTC
CDR3: CATSDKQGMRETQYF
D: TRBD1
size: .
V: TRBV24-1
J: TRBJ2-5

DNA: TGCGCCAGCAGCCAGGGACTAGCGGGGAGGTTGAATGAGCAGTACTTC
CDR3: CASSQGLAGRLNEQYF
D: TRBD2
size: .
V: TRBV5-1
J: TRBJ2-4